The 23 T cell receptor beta chains listed next were all sequenced from one sample in a study of OX40 agonist ivuxolimab in advanced cancers. Data came from immunoSEQ multiplex PCR; TCRdb stores just in-frame clones and leaves some out. This table has 70,000 or so clones, around 88% appearing once. This material consisted of CD4+ or CD8+ T cells sorted from blood, taken in a trial of the OX40 agonist ivuxolimab. These receptors all come from an adult with an advanced solid tumor such as melanoma, head and neck, liver or kidney cancer.

The rearrangement joins TRBV28 to TRBJ2-7, with 11 bases that match TRBD2. This CDR3 comprises 14 residues. Looked up from germline, CDR1 is MDHEN and CDR2 is SYDVKM. Trimming removed 9 bases from V and 4 bases from J; junction bases left unmatched: 8. This CDR3 is CASKPGLAVYEQYF. The CDR3, as DNA: TGTGCCAGTAAACCGGGACTAGCGGTTTACGAGCAGTACTTC.

The chain links TRBV29-1 to TRBJ2-1, with no clear D. Trimming stripped 1 base from V and 10 bases from J, with 17 bases between. The CDR3 has 14 residues. Germline CDR1 is SQVTM and CDR2 is ANQGSEA. The CDR3 nucleotides read TGCAGCGTTGAAGCTCCGCAGTCCCTTGGAGAGCAGTTCTTC. Protein sequence: CSVEAPQSLGEQFF.

This clone was counted a single time. The chain combines TRBV6-5 with TRBJ1-1; D not certain. The CDR3 spans 11 residues. CDR1 is MNHEY, CDR2 SVGAGI, per germline. The V end lost 5 bases, the J end lost 12 bases, and 13 bases lay between the germline ends. The CDR3 region has the DNA TGTGCCAGCAGTGAATGGAGGCGGTCTTTCTTT. Amino acids: CASSEWRRSFF.

The chain joins TRBV11-2 to TRBJ2-1; possible D gene TRBD2, 6 bases. The CDR3 length is 15 residues. Trimming left V 0 bases short and J 7 bases short, with 13 bases between. Germline CDR1 and CDR2: SGHAT and FQNNGV. The CDR3: CASSLDGGMGNEQFF. DNA for the CDR3: TGTGCCAGCAGCTTAGACGGCGGGATGGGAAATGAGCAGTTCTTC. Full variable domain (missing parts from reference TRBV11-2 and TRBJ2-1): EAGVAQSPRYKIIEKRQSVAFWCNPISGHATLYWYQQILGQGPKLLIQFQNNGVVDDSQLPKDRFSAERLKGVDSTLKIQPAKLEDSAVYLCASSLDGGMGNEQFFGPGTRLTVL.

This chain joins TRBV2 and TRBJ2-4, with 11 bases that match TRBD1. Germline V gene lookup returns CDR1 SNHLY and CDR2 FYNNEI. CDR3 length: 13 amino acids. V lost 7 bases and J lost 8; bases outside the gene matches: 4. This CDR3 reads CASTGQGAYIQYF. The CDR3 DNA sequence: TGTGCCAGCACCGGACAGGGGGCATACATTCAGTACTTC.

This chain uses TRBV5-6 with TRBJ2-1; 10 nucleotides match TRBD1. Germline lookup yields CDR1 SGHDT and CDR2 YYEEEE. With 4 bases clipped from V and 0 bases from J, the junction kept 4 bases outside the gene matches. CDR3 length: 16 residues. DNA for the CDR3: TGTGCCAGCAGCCTGGGACAGGGGAGCTCCTACAATGAGCAGTTCTTC. This translates into CASSLGQGSSYNEQFF.

The chain combines TRBV27 with TRBJ2-7; 7 bases are shared with TRBD1. CDR1 and CDR2 (germline): MNHEY, SMNVEV (reference sequence). This CDR3 spans 14 amino acids. With 2 bases clipped from V and 5 bases from J, the junction kept 6 bases outside the gene matches. CDR3 sequence reads: CASSLQQGSDEQYF. Written as DNA, the CDR3 is TGTGCCAGCAGTTTACAACAGGGGAGCGACGAGCAGTACTTC.

The chain combines TRBV15 with TRBJ1-4; D ambiguous. Germline loops: CDR1 LNHNV, CDR2 YYDKDF (reference sequence). The CDR3 loop spans 13 amino acids. The V and J ends lost 0 bases and 8 bases respectively, with 7 bases between them. The CDR3 region has the DNA TGTGCCACCAGCAGAGATCTTGCGGAAAAACTGTTTTTT. Amino acid sequence: CATSRDLAEKLFF. Complete variable domain (other parts from reference TRBV15 and TRBJ1-4): DAMVIQNPRYQVTQFGKPVTLSCSQTLNHNVMYWYQQKSSQAPKLLFHYYDKDFNNEADTPDNFQSRRPNTSFCFLDIRSPGLGDTAMYLCATSRDLAEKLFFGSGTQLSVL.

This rearrangement joins TRBV5-1 to TRBJ1-1; tentative D call: TRBD1 (5 bases). This CDR3 has 15 amino acids. Trimming stripped 2 bases from V and 4 bases from J, with 15 bases between. Looked up from germline, CDR1 is SGHRS and CDR2 is YFSETQ. The CDR3 coding sequence is TGCGCCAGCAGCTTAGCGGGGGTTGGGGGCACTGAAGCTTTCTTT. As protein: CASSLAGVGGTEAFF.

The chain uses TRBV2 and TRBJ2-1; 7 bases line up with TRBD2. The V gene end was trimmed by 2 bases and the J gene end by 10 bases; junction bases not matched to a gene: 11. Per the germline V gene, CDR1 is SNHLY and CDR2 is FYNNEI. The length of the CDR3 is 15 residues. The CDR3 coding sequence is TGTGCCAGCAGTGAAATGGGAGGGGCTATCACAGAGCAGTTCTTC. Translating it yields CASSEMGGAITEQFF.

Ten or more counts support this clone. The genes are TRBV7-2 and TRBJ1-4; no reliable D call. Trimming removed 1 base from V and 10 bases from J, with 16 bases in between. CDR3 length: 15 residues. Germline CDR1 SGHTA, CDR2 FQGNSA. CDR3 DNA: TGTGCCAGCAGCTTAGGGGCTCTTCCCGTAGGAAAACTGTTTTTT. Amino acids: CASSLGALPVGKLFF.

The chain couples TRBV5-1 to TRBJ2-1; 9 nucleotides align to TRBD2. From germline, CDR1 is SGHRS and CDR2 YFSETQ. This CDR3 comprises 15 residues. With 4 bases clipped from V and 6 bases from J, the junction kept 8 bases outside the gene matches. The CDR3 DNA sequence: TGCGCCAGCAGCCGGAGACTAGCGGACTCCAATGAGCAGTTCTTC. Encoded protein: CASSRRLADSNEQFF. Combining the CDR3 with reference TRBV5-1 and TRBJ2-1 gives the whole variable domain KAGVTQTPRYLIKTRGQQVTLSCSPISGHRSVSWYQQTPGQGLQFLFEYFSETQRNKGNFPGRFSGRQFSNSRSEMNVSTLELGDSALYLCASSRRLADSNEQFFGPGTRLTVL.

The chain is built from TRBV4-2 and TRBJ2-5; 9 bases map to TRBD2. J lost 3 bases, V lost 1 base, and 9 bases had no gene match. The CDR3 has 17 residues. CDR1 is LGHNA, CDR2 YNFKEQ, per germline. The CDR3 sequence: CASSQVTSGGQKETQYF. The CDR3 DNA sequence: TGTGCCAGCAGCCAAGTGACTAGCGGAGGACAAAAAGAGACCCAGTACTTC.

The rearrangement links TRBV7-2 to TRBJ1-3; 7 bases agree with TRBD1. The CDR3 is made up of 16 amino acids. The V and J ends lost 0 bases and 1 base, in that order; junction bases with no gene match: 3. Looked up from germline, CDR1 is SGHTA and CDR2 is FQGNSA. CDR3 bases: TGTGCCAGCAGCTTAGCGCAGGGGGGGTCTGGAAACACCATATATTTT. This codes for CASSLAQGGSGNTIYF.

The chain uses TRBV6-1 and TRBJ1-1; no clear D. This CDR3 has 14 residues. Trimming removed 6 bases at V and 7 bases at J, with 18 bases between. The germline gives CDR1 MNHNS, CDR2 SASEGT. The CDR3 DNA reads TGTGCCAGCAGCATTTTTCGACCGCCGGATGAAGCTTTCTTT. This sequence encodes CASSIFRPPDEAFF.

The genes are TRBV5-6 and TRBJ2-2; D not certain. Germline V gene data show CDR1 as SGHDT and CDR2 as YYEEEE. The CDR3 sequence is 13 residues long. Between the trimmed V and J ends, which lost 4 bases and 7 bases, there was a span of 11 bases. CDR3 residues: CASSPDGRGELFF. CDR3 in DNA: TGTGCCAGCAGCCCGGACGGTCGCGGGGAGCTGTTTTTT.

The CDR3 loop reads CASSSGVGNEQFF. The CDR3 bases are TGCGCCAGCAGCTCAGGGGTTGGCAATGAGCAGTTCTTC. This chain links TRBV5-1 with TRBJ2-1; D may be TRBD1 (6 bases). The CDR3 is 13 residues long. With 3 bases removed from V and 6 bases from J, the gap between germline ends came to 10 bases. Germline V gene lookup returns CDR1 SGHRS and CDR2 YFSETQ.

V gene TRBV5-6 combines with J gene TRBJ2-3; D tentatively reads TRBD1 or TRBD2 (5 bases each). Germline CDR1 is SGHDT and CDR2 is YYEEEE. This CDR3 region has 14 residues. Trimming took 4 bases from V and 6 from J, leaving 15 bases between them. This chain's CDR3 is CASSRDPARDTQYF. The CDR3 DNA is TGTGCCAGCAGCCGGGACCCCGCGCGCGATACGCAGTATTTT.

The rearrangement links TRBV20-1 to TRBJ1-5, with D unclear. The CDR3 covers 11 residues. V lost 0 bases, J lost 12 bases, and 9 bases lay in between. Germline V CDR1 and CDR2: DFQATT, SNEGSKA (reference sequence). The CDR3 DNA sequence: TGCAGTGCTAGAGACCGCCGGGACCAGCATTTT. Amino acid sequence: CSARDRRDQHF.

The V gene is TRBV7-8, the J gene TRBJ1-5; TRBD1 might be the D (5 bases). Germline-derived CDR1 and CDR2 are SGHVS and FQNEAQ. V dropped 5 bases and J dropped 4 bases, with 9 bases sitting between them. This CDR3 comprises 13 residues. CDR3 bases: TGTGCCAGCAGCCCCAGGGAAAATCAGCCCCAGCATTTT. Protein sequence: CASSPRENQPQHF.

V is TRBV28 and J is TRBJ2-3; D is possibly TRBD1 (5 bases). V was shortened by 4 bases and J by 2 bases, with 22 bases between the two germline ends. Germline assignment: CDR1 MDHEN and CDR2 SYDVKM. The CDR3 has 18 residues. CDR3 sequence (DNA): TGTGCCAGCAGTTCCATAACCCACCAGGGCTCGCACACAGATACGCAGTATTTT. It encodes CASSSITHQGSHTDTQYF.

The chain links TRBV5-1 to TRBJ2-3; D unresolved. Germline CDR1 and CDR2: SGHRS and YFSETQ. Trimming left V 4 bases short and J 1 base short, with 4 bases between. The length of the CDR3 is 12 residues. CDR3 nucleotide sequence: TGCGCCAGCAGCCCTGGCACAGATACGCAGTATTTT. Translation: CASSPGTDTQYF.

The rearrangement uses TRBV25-1 and TRBJ2-7; D remains unclear. Germline V CDR1 and CDR2: MGHDK, SYGVNS. This CDR3 contains 11 residues. Trimming took off 1 base at V and 7 bases at J, with 5 bases between the two ends. DNA of the CDR3: TGTGCCAGCAGTGAATCCAGGGAGCAGTACTTC. Amino acids: CASSESREQYF.